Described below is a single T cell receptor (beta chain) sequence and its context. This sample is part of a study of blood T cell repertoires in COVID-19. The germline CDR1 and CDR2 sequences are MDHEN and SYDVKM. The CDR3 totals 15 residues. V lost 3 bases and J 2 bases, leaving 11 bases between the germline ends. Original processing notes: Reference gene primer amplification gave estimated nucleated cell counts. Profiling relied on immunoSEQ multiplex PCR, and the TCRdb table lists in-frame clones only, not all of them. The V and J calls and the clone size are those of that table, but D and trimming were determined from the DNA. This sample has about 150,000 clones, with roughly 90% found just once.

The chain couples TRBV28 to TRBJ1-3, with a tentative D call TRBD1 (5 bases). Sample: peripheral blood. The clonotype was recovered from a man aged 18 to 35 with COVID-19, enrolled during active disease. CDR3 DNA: TGTGCCAGCAGTTTCCCTGCAGGGACTGGAAACACCATATATTTT. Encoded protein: CASSFPAGTGNTIYF.